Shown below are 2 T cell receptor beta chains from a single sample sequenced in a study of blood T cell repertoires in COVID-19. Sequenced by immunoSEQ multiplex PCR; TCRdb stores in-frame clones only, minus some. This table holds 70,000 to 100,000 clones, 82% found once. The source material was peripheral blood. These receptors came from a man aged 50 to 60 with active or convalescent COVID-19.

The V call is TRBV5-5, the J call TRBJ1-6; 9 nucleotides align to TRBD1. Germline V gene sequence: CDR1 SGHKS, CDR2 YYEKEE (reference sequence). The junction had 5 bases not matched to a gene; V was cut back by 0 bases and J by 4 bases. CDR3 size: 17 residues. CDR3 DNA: TGTGCCAGCAGCTTGGGTGGACAGGGGTTTTATAATTCACCCCTCCACTTT. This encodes CASSLGGQGFYNSPLHF.

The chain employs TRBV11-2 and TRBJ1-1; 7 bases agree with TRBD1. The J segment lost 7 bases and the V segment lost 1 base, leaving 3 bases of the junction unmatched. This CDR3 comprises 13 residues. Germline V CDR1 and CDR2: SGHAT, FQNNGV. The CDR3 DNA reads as TGTGCCAGCAGCTTAGGAGGGGGCGGTGAAGCTTTCTTT. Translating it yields CASSLGGGGEAFF.